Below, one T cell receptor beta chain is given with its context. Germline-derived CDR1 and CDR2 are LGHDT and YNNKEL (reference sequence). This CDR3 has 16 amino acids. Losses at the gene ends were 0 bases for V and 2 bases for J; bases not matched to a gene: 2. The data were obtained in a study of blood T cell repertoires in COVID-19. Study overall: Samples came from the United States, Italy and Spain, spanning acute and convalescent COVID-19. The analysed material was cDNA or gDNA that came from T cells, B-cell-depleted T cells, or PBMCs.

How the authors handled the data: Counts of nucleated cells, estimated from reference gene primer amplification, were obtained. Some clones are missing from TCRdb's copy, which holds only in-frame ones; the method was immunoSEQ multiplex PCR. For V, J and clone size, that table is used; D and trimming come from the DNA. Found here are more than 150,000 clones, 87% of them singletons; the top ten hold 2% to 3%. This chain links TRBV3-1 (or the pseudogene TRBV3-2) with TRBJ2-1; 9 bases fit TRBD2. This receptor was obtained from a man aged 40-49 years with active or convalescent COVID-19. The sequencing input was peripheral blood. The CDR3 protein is CASSQEAGGPYNEQFF. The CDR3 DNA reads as TGTGCCAGCAGCCAAGAAGCGGGGGGCCCCTACAATGAGCAGTTCTTC.